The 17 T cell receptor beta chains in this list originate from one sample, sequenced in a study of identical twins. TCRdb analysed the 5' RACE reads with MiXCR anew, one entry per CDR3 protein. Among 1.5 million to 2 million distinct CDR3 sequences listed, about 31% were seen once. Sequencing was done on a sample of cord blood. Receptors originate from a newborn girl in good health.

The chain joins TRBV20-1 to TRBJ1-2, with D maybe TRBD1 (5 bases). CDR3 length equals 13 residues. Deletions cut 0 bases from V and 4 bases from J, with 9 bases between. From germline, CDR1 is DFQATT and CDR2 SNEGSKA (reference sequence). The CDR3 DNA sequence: TGCAGTGCTAGAGAGGGGGTGAGCTATGGCTACACCTTC. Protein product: CSAREGVSYGYTF.

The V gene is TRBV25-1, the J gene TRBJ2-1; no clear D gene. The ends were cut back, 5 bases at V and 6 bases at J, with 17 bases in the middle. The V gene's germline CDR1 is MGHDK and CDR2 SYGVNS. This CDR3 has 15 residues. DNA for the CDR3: TGTGCCAGCAGTATTGTGGGGATGAAGGTCAATGAGCAGTTCTTC. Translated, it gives CASSIVGMKVNEQFF.

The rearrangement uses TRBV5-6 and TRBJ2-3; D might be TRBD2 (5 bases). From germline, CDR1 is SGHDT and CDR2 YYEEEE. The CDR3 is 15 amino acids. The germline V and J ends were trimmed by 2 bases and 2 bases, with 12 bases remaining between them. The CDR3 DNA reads TGTGCCAGCAGCTTTGACGGGAAACACACAGATACGCAGTATTTT. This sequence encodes CASSFDGKHTDTQYF.

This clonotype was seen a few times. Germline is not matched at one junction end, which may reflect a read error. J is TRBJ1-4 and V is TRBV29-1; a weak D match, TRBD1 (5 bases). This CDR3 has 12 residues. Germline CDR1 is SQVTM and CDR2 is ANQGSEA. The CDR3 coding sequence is TGCAGCGCTGGGGGGGGAAATGGAAAACTGTTTTTT. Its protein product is CSAGGGNGKLFF. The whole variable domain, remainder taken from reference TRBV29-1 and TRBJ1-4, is SAVISQKPSRDICQRGTSLTIQCQVDSQVTMMFWYRQQPGQSLTLIATANQGSEATYESGFVIDKFPISRPNLTFSTLTVSNMSPEDSSIYLCSAGGGNGKLFFGSGTQLSVL.

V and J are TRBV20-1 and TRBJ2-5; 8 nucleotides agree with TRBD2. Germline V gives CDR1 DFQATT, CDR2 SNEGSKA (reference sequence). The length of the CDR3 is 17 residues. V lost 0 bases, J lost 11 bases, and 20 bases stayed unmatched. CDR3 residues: CSARDPWRGVSGNEQYF. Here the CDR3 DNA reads TGCAGTGCTAGAGACCCCTGGCGGGGGGTAAGTGGAAATGAGCAGTACTTC.

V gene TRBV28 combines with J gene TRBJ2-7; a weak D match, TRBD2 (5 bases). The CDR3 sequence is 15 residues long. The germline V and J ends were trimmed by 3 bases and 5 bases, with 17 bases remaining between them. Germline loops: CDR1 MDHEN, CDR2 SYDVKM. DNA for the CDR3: TGTGCCAGCAGTTTGAGAGGGATTCTTTCCCACGAGCAGTACTTC. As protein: CASSLRGILSHEQYF.

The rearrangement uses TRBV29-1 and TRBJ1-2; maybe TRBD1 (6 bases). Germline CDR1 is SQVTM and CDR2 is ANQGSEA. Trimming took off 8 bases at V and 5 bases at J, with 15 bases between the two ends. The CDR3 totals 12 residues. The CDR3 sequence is CSFARGTYGYTF. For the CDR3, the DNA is TGCAGCTTTGCCCGGGGGACATATGGCTACACCTTC.

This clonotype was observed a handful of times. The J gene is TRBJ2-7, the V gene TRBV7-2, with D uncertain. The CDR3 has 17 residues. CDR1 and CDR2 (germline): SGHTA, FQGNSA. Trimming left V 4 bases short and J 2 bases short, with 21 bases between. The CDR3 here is CASSSHMTTVVAYEQYF. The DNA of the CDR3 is TGTGCCAGCAGCTCACATATGACGACCGTGGTGGCCTACGAGCAGTACTTC.

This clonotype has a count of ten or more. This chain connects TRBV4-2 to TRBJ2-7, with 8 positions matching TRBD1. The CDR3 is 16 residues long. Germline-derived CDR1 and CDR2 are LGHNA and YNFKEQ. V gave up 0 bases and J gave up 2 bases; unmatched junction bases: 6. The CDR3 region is CASSQDVGQGTYEQYF. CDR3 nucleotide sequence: TGTGCCAGCAGCCAAGATGTCGGACAGGGTACCTACGAGCAGTACTTC.

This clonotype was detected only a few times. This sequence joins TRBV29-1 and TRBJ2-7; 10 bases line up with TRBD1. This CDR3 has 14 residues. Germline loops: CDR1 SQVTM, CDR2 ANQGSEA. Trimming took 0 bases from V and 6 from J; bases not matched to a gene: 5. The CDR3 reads CSVEDRGTGVEQYF. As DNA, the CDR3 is TGCAGCGTTGAAGATCGCGGGACAGGGGTCGAGCAGTACTTC.

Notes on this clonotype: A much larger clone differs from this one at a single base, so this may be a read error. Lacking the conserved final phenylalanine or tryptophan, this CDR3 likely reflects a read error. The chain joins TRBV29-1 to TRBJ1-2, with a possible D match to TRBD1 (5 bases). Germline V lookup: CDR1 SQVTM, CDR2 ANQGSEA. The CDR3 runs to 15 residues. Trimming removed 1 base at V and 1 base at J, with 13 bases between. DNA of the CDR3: TGCAGCGTTGAAGGAGCTTGGGGGTATAACTATGGCTACACCTCC. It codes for CSVEGAWGYNYGYTS.

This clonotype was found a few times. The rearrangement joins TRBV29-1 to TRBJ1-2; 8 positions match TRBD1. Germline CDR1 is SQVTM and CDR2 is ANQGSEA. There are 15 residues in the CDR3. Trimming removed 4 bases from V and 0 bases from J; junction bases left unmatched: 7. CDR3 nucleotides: TGCAGCGTTGGACCTTGGACAGGGACTAACTATGGCTACACCTTC. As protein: CSVGPWTGTNYGYTF.

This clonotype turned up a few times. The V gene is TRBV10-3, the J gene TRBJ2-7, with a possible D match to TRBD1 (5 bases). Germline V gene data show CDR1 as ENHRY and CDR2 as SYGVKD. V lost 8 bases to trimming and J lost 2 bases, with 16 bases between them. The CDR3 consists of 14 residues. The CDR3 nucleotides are TGTGCCATCGGGGCAACCACAGGTCCCTACGAGCAGTACTTC. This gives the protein CAIGATTGPYEQYF.

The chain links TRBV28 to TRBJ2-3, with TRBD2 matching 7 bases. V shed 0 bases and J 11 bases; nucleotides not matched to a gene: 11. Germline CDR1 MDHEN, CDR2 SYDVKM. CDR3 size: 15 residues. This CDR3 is CASSLWSSPGGGQYF. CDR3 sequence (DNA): TGTGCCAGCAGTTTATGGTCCTCCCCGGGAGGAGGGCAGTATTTT.

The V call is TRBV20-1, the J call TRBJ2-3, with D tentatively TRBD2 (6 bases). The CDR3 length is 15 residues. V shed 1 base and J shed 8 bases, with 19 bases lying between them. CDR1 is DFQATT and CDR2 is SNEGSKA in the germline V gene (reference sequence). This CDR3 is CSARGLLGRGFTQYF. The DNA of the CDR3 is TGCAGTGCTAGAGGCTTACTTGGGCGGGGTTTTACGCAGTATTTT.

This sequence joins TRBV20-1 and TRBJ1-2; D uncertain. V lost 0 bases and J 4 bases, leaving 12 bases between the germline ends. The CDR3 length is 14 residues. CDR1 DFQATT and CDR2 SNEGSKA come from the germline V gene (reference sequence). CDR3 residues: CSARDRPRLYGYTF. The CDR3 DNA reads TGCAGTGCTAGAGATAGGCCCAGGCTCTATGGCTACACCTTC.

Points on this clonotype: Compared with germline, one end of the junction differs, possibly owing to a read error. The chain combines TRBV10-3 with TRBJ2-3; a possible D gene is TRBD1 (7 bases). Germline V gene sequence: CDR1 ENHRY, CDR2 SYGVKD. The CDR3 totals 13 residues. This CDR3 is CAFSDSGGNTQYF. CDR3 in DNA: TGTGCCTTCAGTGACTCAGGGGGGAATACGCAGTATTTT.